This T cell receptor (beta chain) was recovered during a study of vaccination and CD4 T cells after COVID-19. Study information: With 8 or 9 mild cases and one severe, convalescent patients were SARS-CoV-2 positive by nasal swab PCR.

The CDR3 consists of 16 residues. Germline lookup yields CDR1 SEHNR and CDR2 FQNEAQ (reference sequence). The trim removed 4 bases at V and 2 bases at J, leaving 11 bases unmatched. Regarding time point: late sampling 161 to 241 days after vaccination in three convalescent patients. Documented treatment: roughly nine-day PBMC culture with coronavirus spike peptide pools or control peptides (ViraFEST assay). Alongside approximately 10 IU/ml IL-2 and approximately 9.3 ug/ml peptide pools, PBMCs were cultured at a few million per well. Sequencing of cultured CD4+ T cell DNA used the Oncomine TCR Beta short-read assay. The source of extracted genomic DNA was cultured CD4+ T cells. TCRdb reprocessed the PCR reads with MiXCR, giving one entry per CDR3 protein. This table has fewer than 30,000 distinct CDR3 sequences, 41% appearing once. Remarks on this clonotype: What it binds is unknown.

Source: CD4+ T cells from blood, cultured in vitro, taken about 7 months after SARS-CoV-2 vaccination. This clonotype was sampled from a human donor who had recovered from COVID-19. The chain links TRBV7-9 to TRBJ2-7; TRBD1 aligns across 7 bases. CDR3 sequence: CASSSGVTGDAYEQYF. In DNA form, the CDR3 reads TGTGCCAGCAGCTCCGGGGTTACAGGGGACGCCTACGAGCAGTACTTC.